Listed below are T cell receptor beta chains from one sample, sequenced in a study of blood T cell repertoires in COVID-19. The assay was immunoSEQ multiplex PCR, and TCRdb's table has in-frame clones only and misses some. The table lists a few hundred thousand clones, just under 90% of them singletons. Material for sequencing was PBMCs or T cells enriched from blood (not recorded which). The receptor set was obtained from a woman between 50 and 59 years old who had recovered from COVID-19. Each CDR3 is given with its conserved first and last residue. The order of the fields is CDR3 protein, CDR3 DNA, D gene, J gene, clone size, V gene. The D gene is left open where the match is weak. Only part of the rows carry a size: once, few, many, or a class if the clone is expanded.

CDR3 protein: CASSVAAGVVYEQYF
CDR3 DNA: TGTGCCAGCAGCGTAGCGGCAGGGGTGGTCTACGAGCAGTACTTC
D gene: .
J gene: TRBJ2-7
clone size: .
V gene: TRBV9

CDR3 protein: CASSDTGDYGYTF
CDR3 DNA: TGTGCCAGCAGCGACACAGGGGACTATGGCTACACCTTC
D gene: TRBD1
J gene: TRBJ1-2
clone size: .
V gene: TRBV7-2

CDR3 protein: CAWSPGLAGGPETQYF
CDR3 DNA: TGTGCCTGGAGTCCAGGACTAGCGGGGGGGCCTGAGACCCAGTACTTC
D gene: TRBD2
J gene: TRBJ2-5
clone size: .
V gene: TRBV30

CDR3 protein: CASSIRGGNTEAFF
CDR3 DNA: TGCGCCAGCAGCATAAGGGGGGGGAACACTGAAGCTTTCTTT
D gene: .
J gene: TRBJ1-1
clone size: .
V gene: TRBV4-1

CDR3 protein: CASSLYRDFPYEQYF
CDR3 DNA: TGTGCCAGCAGTTTATATCGGGACTTCCCCTACGAGCAGTACTTC
D gene: .
J gene: TRBJ2-7
clone size: .
V gene: TRBV27

CDR3 protein: CASSFGTGPLYNEQFF
CDR3 DNA: TGTGCCAGCAGTTTCGGGACAGGGCCCCTCTACAATGAGCAGTTCTTC
D gene: TRBD1
J gene: TRBJ2-1
clone size: .
V gene: TRBV6-5

CDR3 protein: CASREGIDTIYF
CDR3 DNA: TGTGCCAGCAGGGAGGGTATCGACACCATATATTTT
D gene: .
J gene: TRBJ1-3
clone size: .
V gene: TRBV6-5

CDR3 protein: CASSTTGYGYTF
CDR3 DNA: TGTGCCAGCAGTACCACAGGATATGGCTACACCTTC
D gene: .
J gene: TRBJ1-2
clone size: few
V gene: TRBV6-5

CDR3 protein: CASRSGPRRGGYTF
CDR3 DNA: TGTGCCAGTCGCTCCGGGCCTCGGAGGGGCGGCTACACCTTC
D gene: .
J gene: TRBJ1-2
clone size: .
V gene: TRBV6-5

CDR3 protein: CASSENRATNEKLFF
CDR3 DNA: TGTGCCAGCAGTGAAAACAGGGCAACTAATGAAAAACTGTTTTTT
D gene: .
J gene: TRBJ1-4
clone size: .
V gene: TRBV2

CDR3 protein: CASSFDGQGMAKNIQYF
CDR3 DNA: TGCGCCAGCAGCTTCGACGGGCAGGGGATGGCCAAAAACATTCAGTACTTC
D gene: .
J gene: TRBJ2-4
clone size: .
V gene: TRBV5-1

CDR3 protein: CAWSLTGSTEAFF
CDR3 DNA: TGTGCCTGGAGTCTCACAGGCTCCACTGAAGCTTTCTTT
D gene: .
J gene: TRBJ1-1
clone size: .
V gene: TRBV30

CDR3 protein: CASKGLAVTNEQFF
CDR3 DNA: TGTGCCAGCAAGGGACTAGCGGTCACTAATGAGCAGTTCTTC
D gene: TRBD2
J gene: TRBJ2-1
clone size: few
V gene: TRBV19

CDR3 protein: CASSLGGGNEQFF
CDR3 DNA: TGTGCCAGCAGTTTGGGAGGGGGAAATGAGCAGTTCTTC
D gene: .
J gene: TRBJ2-1
clone size: .
V gene: TRBV12-3/TRBV12-4

CDR3 protein: CASSLVQPGNYGYTF
CDR3 DNA: TGTGCCAGCAGCTTAGTGCAGCCAGGTAACTATGGCTACACCTTC
D gene: .
J gene: TRBJ1-2
clone size: once
V gene: TRBV7-9

CDR3 protein: CASRTGQGAYEQYF
CDR3 DNA: TGTGCCAGCAGAACAGGACAGGGGGCCTACGAGCAGTACTTC
D gene: TRBD1
J gene: TRBJ2-7
clone size: once
V gene: TRBV6-5